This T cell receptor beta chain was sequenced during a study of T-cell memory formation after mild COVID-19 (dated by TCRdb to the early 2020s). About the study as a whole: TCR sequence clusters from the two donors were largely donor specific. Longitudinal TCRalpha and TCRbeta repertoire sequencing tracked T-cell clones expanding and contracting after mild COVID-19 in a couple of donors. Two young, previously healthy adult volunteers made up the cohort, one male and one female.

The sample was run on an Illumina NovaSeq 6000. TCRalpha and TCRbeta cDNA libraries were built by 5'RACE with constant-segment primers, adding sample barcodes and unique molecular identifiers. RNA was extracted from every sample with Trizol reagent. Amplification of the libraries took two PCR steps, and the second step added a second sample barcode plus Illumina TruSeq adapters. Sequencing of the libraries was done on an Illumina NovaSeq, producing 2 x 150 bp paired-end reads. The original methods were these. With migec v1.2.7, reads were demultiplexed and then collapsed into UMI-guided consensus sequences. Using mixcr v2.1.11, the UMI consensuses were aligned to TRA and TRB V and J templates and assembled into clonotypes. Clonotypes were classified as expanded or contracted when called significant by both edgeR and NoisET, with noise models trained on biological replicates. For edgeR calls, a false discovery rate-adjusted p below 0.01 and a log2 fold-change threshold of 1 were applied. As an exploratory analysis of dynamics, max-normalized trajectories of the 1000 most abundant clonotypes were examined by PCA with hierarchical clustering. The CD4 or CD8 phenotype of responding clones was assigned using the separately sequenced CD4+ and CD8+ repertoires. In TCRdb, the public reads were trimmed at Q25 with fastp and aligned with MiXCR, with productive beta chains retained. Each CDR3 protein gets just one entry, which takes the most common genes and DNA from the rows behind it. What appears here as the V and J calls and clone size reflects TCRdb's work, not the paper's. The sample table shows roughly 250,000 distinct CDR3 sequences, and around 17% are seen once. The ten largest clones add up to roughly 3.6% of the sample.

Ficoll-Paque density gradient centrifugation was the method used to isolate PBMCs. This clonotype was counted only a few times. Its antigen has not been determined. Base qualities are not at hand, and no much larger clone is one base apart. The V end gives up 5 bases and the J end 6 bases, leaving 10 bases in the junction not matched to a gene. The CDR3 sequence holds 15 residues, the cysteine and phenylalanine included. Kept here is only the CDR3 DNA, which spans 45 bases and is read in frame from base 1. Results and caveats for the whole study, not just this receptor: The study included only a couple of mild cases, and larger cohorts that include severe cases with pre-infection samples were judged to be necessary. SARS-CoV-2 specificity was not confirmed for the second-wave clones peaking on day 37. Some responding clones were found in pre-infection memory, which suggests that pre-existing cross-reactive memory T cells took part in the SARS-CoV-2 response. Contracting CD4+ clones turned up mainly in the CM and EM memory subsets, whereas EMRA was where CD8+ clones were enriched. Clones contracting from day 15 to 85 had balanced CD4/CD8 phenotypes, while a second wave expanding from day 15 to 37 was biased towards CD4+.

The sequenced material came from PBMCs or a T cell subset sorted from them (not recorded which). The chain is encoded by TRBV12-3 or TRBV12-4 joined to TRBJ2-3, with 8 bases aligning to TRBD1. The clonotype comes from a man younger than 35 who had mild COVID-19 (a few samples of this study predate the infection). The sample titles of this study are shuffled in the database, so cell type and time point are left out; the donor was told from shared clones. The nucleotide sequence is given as TGTGCCAGCAGTCCCCAGGGGGCATTAGGGGATACGCAGTATTTT. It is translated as CASSPQGALGDTQYF.